The 18 T cell receptor beta chains below were found in one sample sequenced in a study of blood T cells in healthy people across ages. Primers used in a second PCR of roughly 7 to 12 cycles were a sample-barcoded 5' primer and a J-beta primer mix. TCRdb re-analysed the 5' RACE reads in MiXCR, keeping a single row per CDR3 protein. Of about 1.4 million distinct CDR3 sequences in the sample, approximately 59% were seen once. Sequenced input: blood. The receptors here all came from a man in his late teens or twenties in good health.

V usage is TRBV29-1 and J usage is TRBJ1-2, with no clear D. Germline-derived CDR1 and CDR2 are SQVTM and ANQGSEA. The germline V and J ends were trimmed by 5 bases and 6 bases, with 7 bases remaining between them. The CDR3 sequence is 10 residues long. The CDR3 DNA is TGCAGCGTTATCGATCATGGCTACACCTTC. Translating gives CSVIDHGYTF. The whole variable domain, filled in from reference TRBV29-1 and TRBJ1-2, reads SAVISQKPSRDICQRGTSLTIQCQVDSQVTMMFWYRQQPGQSLTLIATANQGSEATYESGFVIDKFPISRPNLTFSTLTVSNMSPEDSSIYLCSVIDHGYTFGSGTRLTVV.

The table lists this clonotype with a few counts. The V and J genes are TRBV12-3 or TRBV12-4 and TRBJ1-6; 7 bases fit TRBD1. V was clipped by 4 bases and J by 10 bases; unmatched bases: 7. CDR3 length: 14 residues. The CDR3 DNA reads as TGTGCCAGCAGTTATTCAGGGGGAGGCTCACCCCTCCACTTT. It is translated as CASSYSGGGSPLHF.

The table lists this clonotype with a few counts. The V and J genes are TRBV20-1 and TRBJ2-4; TRBD1 matches 9 bases. The J call may be incorrect, as the DNA end agrees better with TRBJ2-7. The CDR3 extends over 14 amino acids. Germline assignment: CDR1 DFQATT and CDR2 SNEGSKA (reference sequence). CDR3 bases: TGCAGTGCTACGGGACAGGGTCATTCGGGCGAGCAGTACTTC. Its protein product is CSATGQGHSGEQYF.

This clonotype was detected a few times. V and J are TRBV20-1 and TRBJ2-5; TRBD2 matches at 8 bases. V lost 6 bases and J lost 4; bases outside the gene matches: 13. Germline V gene sequence: CDR1 DFQATT, CDR2 SNEGSKA (reference sequence). This CDR3 is built from 15 residues. CDR3: CSAPSGVAGLETQYF. The CDR3 coding sequence is TGCAGTGCCCCCTCGGGAGTAGCGGGATTAGAGACCCAGTACTTC.

The table lists this clonotype with a few counts. V gene TRBV6-1 combines with J gene TRBJ2-7; no clear D. Trimming stripped 1 base from V and 0 bases from J, with 10 bases between. This CDR3 has 15 amino acids. The germline CDR1 and CDR2 sequences are MNHNS and SASEGT. CDR3 in DNA: TGTGCCAGCAGTGAAGGCGACCTGAGCTCCTACGAGCAGTACTTC. It encodes CASSEGDLSSYEQYF.

This clonotype appeared a single time. The chain employs TRBV4-1 and TRBJ2-7, with D perhaps matching TRBD2 (5 bases). The CDR3 totals 15 residues. Between the trimmed V and J ends, which lost 6 bases and 1 base, there was a span of 16 bases. Germline CDR1 MGHRA, CDR2 YSYEKL. The CDR3 protein is CASRAIGLASYEQYF. CDR3 DNA: TGCGCCAGCAGAGCTATTGGCCTAGCTTCCTACGAGCAGTACTTC.

The chain employs TRBV5-1 and TRBJ2-1, with no clear D. Germline V CDR1 and CDR2: SGHRS, YFSETQ. V lost 2 bases and J lost 5, with 11 bases in between. The CDR3 length is 14 residues. The CDR3 sequence is CASSFKTENNEQFF. The CDR3 DNA reads TGCGCCAGCAGCTTTAAGACGGAGAACAATGAGCAGTTCTTC.

V gene TRBV21-1 combines with J gene TRBJ2-7. The DNA end is more similar to TRBJ2-5, so the J call may be wrong. TRBV21-1 is given as a pseudogene. The CDR3 covers 10 residues. CDR3 sequence (DNA): TGTGTCAGCAGCTCGGAGACCCAGTACTTC. Its protein is CVSSSETQYF.

This clonotype was recorded only once. The genes are TRBV30 and TRBJ2-1; perhaps TRBD1 as D (6 bases). The CDR3 loop spans 14 amino acids. V was cut by 3 bases and J by 0 bases, with 9 bases left in between. Per germline, CDR1 GTSNPN and CDR2 SVGIG (reference sequence). The CDR3 DNA sequence: TGTGCCTGGAGCGGACAGAGCTCCTACAATGAGCAGTTCTTC. It codes for CAWSGQSSYNEQFF.

V and J are TRBV6-1 and TRBJ1-2; 10 nucleotides align to TRBD1. Looked up from germline, CDR1 is MNHNS and CDR2 is SASEGT. There are 15 residues in the CDR3. Trimming took 5 bases from V and 5 from J; bases not matched to a gene: 8. CDR3 loop: CASSPHGQGGYGYTF. The CDR3 DNA reads TGTGCCAGCAGTCCTCACGGACAGGGGGGTTATGGCTACACCTTC.

Regarding this clonotype: A junction end diverges from the germline sequence, so it may reflect a read error. The CDR3 coding sequence is TGTGCCAGCAGTGAGACCCGACAAGAGCCCCAGTACTTC. This codes for CASSETRQEPQYF. This sequence joins TRBV12-3 or TRBV12-4 and TRBJ2-5, with no clear D. This CDR3 spans 13 amino acids.

This clonotype has a handful of counts. This chain joins TRBV6-5 and TRBJ2-5; the D gene is possibly TRBD1 (6 bases). V was cut by 5 bases and J by 4 bases, with 14 bases left in between. The CDR3 sequence is 14 residues long. In germline, CDR1 is MNHEY, CDR2 SVGAGI. CDR3 amino acids: CASSLTGQGETQYF. The CDR3 DNA sequence: TGTGCCAGCAGTCTAACAGGGCAGGGAGAGACCCAGTACTTC.

The table lists this clonotype with a few counts. The V call is TRBV27, the J call TRBJ1-1; D gene ambiguous. The CDR3 length is 13 residues. Germline V gives CDR1 MNHEY, CDR2 SMNVEV (reference sequence). The germline V and J ends were trimmed by 4 bases and 1 base, with 7 bases remaining between them. The CDR3 bases are TGTGCCAGCAGTTCTACACAGAACACTGAAGCTTTCTTT. This sequence encodes CASSSTQNTEAFF.

CDR3 sequence: CASSFRFSDPGYQPQHF. The CDR3 coding sequence is TGTGCCAGCAGCTTCAGGTTTTCGGACCCGGGGTATCAGCCCCAGCATTTT. The V call is TRBV7-2, the J call TRBJ1-5, with D hard to call. CDR3 length: 17 amino acids. V lost 3 bases and J lost 5, with 20 bases in between. CDR1 SGHTA and CDR2 FQGNSA come from the germline V gene.

The J gene is TRBJ2-7, the V gene TRBV10-3, with a possible D match to TRBD2 (6 bases). V lost 4 bases and J 7 bases, leaving 20 bases between the germline ends. CDR1 and CDR2 from the germline V gene are ENHRY and SYGVKD. This CDR3 has 15 amino acids. The CDR3 DNA sequence: TGTGCCATCAGTGTATCGGCTAGCGCTCAGGAAGAGCAGTACTTC. This sequence encodes CAISVSASAQEEQYF.

This clonotype was found a few times. CDR3 in DNA: TGTGCCACCAGCAGAGATGGTCCTGAGCAGTTCTTC. Its translation is CATSRDGPEQFF. The V and J genes are TRBV15 and TRBJ2-1; D is unresolved. V lost 0 bases, J lost 9 bases, and 6 bases lay in between. CDR1 is LNHNV, CDR2 YYDKDF, per germline (reference sequence). There are 12 residues in the CDR3.

The V and J genes are TRBV20-1 and TRBJ2-5; tentatively, D is TRBD1 or TRBD2 (5 bases each). The CDR3 length is 14 residues. Deletions cut 2 bases from V and 5 bases from J, with 15 bases between. Germline CDR1 reads DFQATT; CDR2 reads SNEGSKA (reference sequence). The CDR3 spells CSARSTDEGETQYF. For the CDR3, the DNA is TGCAGTGCTAGATCGACGGATGAGGGGGAGACCCAGTACTTC.

In this sample, this clonotype turned up once. The chain joins TRBV21-1 to TRBJ2-7; TRBD2, the table's D call, was not compared with the DNA. The J call may be in error: the DNA end matches TRBJ2-5 better. TRBV21-1 is tagged as a pseudogene. This CDR3 has 22 amino acids. The CDR3 region is CASSKEETTPRLGTSGNQTQYF. CDR3 sequence (DNA): TGTGCCAGCAGCAAAGAAGAGACCACTCCTCGACTCGGGACTAGCGGGAATCAGACCCAGTACTTC.